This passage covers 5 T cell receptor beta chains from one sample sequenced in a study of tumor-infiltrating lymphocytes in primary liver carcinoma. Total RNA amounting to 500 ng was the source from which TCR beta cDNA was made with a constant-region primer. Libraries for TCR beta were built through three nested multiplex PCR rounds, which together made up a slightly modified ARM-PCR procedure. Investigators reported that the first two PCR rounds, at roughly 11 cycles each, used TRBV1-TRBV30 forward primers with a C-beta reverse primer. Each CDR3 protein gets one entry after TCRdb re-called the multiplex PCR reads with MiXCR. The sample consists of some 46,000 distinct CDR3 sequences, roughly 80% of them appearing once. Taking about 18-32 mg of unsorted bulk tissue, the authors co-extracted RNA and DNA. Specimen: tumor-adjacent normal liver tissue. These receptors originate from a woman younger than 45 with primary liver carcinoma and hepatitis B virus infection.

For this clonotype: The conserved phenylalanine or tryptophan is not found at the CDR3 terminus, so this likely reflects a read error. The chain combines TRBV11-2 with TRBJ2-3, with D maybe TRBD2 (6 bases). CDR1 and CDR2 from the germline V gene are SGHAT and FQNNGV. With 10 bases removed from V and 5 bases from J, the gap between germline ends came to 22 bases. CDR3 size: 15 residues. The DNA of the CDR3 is TGTGCCACCCATCCATGGGGGGATCCCATAGATACGCAGTATTTA. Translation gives CATHPWGDPIDTQYL.

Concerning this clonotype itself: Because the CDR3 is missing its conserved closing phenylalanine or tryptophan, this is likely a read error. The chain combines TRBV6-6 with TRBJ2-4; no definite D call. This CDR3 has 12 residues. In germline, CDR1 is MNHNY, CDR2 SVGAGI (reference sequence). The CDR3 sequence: CPSSPFKNIQYL. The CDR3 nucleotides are TGTCCCAGCAGTCCCTTCAAAAACATTCAGTACCTC.

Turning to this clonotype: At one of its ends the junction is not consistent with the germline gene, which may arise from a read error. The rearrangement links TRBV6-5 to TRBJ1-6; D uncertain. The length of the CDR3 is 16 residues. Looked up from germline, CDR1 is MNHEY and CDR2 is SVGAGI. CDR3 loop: CAGSKQSTTYNSPLHF. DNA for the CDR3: TGTGCCGGCAGTAAACAGTCTACCACATATAATTCACCCCTCCACTTT.

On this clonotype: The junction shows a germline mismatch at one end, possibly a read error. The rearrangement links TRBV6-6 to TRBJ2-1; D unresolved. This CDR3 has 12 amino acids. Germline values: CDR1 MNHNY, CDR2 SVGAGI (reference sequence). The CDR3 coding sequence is TGTCCCAGCAGTTACGAAACCAATGAGCAGTTCTTC. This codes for CPSSYETNEQFF.

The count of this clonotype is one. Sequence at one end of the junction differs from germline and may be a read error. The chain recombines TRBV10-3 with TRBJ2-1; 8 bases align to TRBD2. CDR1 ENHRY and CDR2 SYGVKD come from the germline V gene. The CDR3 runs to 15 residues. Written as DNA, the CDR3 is TGTGCCATCAGTGAGGACGGGAGGGCCTTGAATGAACAGTTCTTC. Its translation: CAISEDGRALNEQFF.